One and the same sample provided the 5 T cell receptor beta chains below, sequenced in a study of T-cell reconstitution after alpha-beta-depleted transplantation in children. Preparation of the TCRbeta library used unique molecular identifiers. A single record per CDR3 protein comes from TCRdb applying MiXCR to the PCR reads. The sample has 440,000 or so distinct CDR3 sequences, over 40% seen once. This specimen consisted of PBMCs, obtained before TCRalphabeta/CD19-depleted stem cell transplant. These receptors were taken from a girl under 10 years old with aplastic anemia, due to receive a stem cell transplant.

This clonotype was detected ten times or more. In DNA, the CDR3 is TGTGCCAGCAGCTACCTCGGACAGGATGGAAAACTGTTTTTT. It codes for CASSYLGQDGKLFF. The chain joins TRBV3-1 to TRBJ1-4; 7 bases are shared with TRBD1. The CDR3 spans 14 residues. Germline V gene lookup returns CDR1 LGHDT and CDR2 YNNKEL (reference sequence). The trim removed 5 bases at V and 10 bases at J, leaving 10 bases unmatched.

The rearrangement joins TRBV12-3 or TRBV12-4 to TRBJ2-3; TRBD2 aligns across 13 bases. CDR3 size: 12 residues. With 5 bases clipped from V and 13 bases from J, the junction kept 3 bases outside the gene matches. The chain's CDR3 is CASSQGLAGEYF. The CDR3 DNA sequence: TGTGCCAGCAGTCAAGGACTAGCGGGGGAGTATTTT.

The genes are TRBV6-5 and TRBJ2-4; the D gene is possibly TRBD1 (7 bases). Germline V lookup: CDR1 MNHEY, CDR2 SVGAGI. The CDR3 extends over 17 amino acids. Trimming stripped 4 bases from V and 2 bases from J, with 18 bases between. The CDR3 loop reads CASSSTRQGLSKNIQYF. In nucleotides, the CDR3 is TGTGCCAGCAGTTCCACCCGACAGGGACTCTCCAAAAACATTCAGTACTTC.

The CDR3: CASRDLSTGPSSYEQYF. The CDR3 DNA reads as TGTGCCAGCAGGGATCTTAGTACAGGACCGAGCTCCTACGAGCAGTACTTC. The chain joins TRBV6-1 to TRBJ2-7, with D tentatively TRBD1 (5 bases). Germline values: CDR1 MNHNS, CDR2 SASEGT. Trimming stripped 6 bases from V and 0 bases from J, with 21 bases between. The CDR3 length is 17 residues.

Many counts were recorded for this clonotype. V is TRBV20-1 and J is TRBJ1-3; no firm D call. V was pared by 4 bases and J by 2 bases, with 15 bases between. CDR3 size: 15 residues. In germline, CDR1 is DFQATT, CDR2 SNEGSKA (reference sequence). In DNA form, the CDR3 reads TGCAGTGCTACACCCCGACAAATGCCTGGAAACACCATATATTTT. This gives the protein CSATPRQMPGNTIYF.